Below, 7 T cell receptor beta chains from the same sample are listed, as sequenced in a study of sequential checkpoint blockade in melanoma. Treatment described: randomized to nivolumab then ipilimumab (arm A) or the reverse (arm B). The repertoire was sequenced with immunoSEQ multiplex PCR; TCRdb's copy has only in-frame clones and lacks some. Of 30,000 or so clones listed, 80% to 90% are singletons. The sequenced sample was CD8+ T cells sorted from blood (inferred from file names), obtained from a patient given nivolumab and ipilimumab in sequence. These receptors all stem from a human donor with melanoma.

This chain joins TRBV9 and TRBJ2-4, with D possibly TRBD1 on 6 matching bases. With 3 bases removed from V and 0 bases from J, the gap between germline ends came to 10 bases. Looked up from germline, CDR1 is SGDLS and CDR2 is YYNGEE. The length of the CDR3 is 15 residues. Here the CDR3 DNA reads TGTGCCAGCAGCGAGGGACATTCAGCCAAAAACATTCAGTACTTC. Protein product: CASSEGHSAKNIQYF.

The chain carries TRBV7-2 and TRBJ1-2; the match to TRBD1 covers 8 bases. Looked up from germline, CDR1 is SGHTA and CDR2 is FQGNSA. The J segment lost 7 bases and the V segment lost 4 bases, leaving 8 bases of the junction unmatched. This CDR3 has 14 amino acids. The CDR3 spells CASSSDRGFGGYTF. In DNA form, the CDR3 reads TGTGCCAGCAGCTCTGACAGGGGCTTTGGTGGCTACACCTTC.

The genes are TRBV7-8 and TRBJ2-7, with 9 bases aligning to TRBD1. The CDR3 covers 16 residues. V lost 5 bases and J lost 2; bases outside the gene matches: 10. CDR1 is SGHVS, CDR2 FQNEAQ, per germline. Here the CDR3 DNA reads TGTGCCAGCAGCGTAAGGGACAGGGTGACAGCCTACGAGCAGTACTTC. This encodes CASSVRDRVTAYEQYF.

The chain carries TRBV5-5 and TRBJ2-7, with a tentative D call TRBD2 (5 bases). Looked up from germline, CDR1 is SGHKS and CDR2 is YYEKEE (reference sequence). With 0 bases removed from V and 6 bases from J, the gap between germline ends came to 7 bases. The CDR3 consists of 12 residues. CDR3 sequence (DNA): TGTGCCAGCAGCTTGGCCCTAGCCGAGCAGTACTTC. Translated: CASSLALAEQYF.

The chain carries TRBV10-3 and TRBJ1-1, with D possibly matching TRBD1 (5 bases). This CDR3 is built from 13 residues. Germline loops: CDR1 ENHRY, CDR2 SYGVKD. Trimming took 7 bases from V and 5 from J, leaving 14 bases between them. CDR3 bases: TGTGCCATCATGGAGGGGTTGGGGACTGAAGCTTTCTTT. Its translation: CAIMEGLGTEAFF.

The chain is built from TRBV13 and TRBJ1-1, with D tentatively TRBD1 (6 bases). Germline lookup yields CDR1 PRHDT and CDR2 FYEKMQ (reference sequence). CDR3 length: 15 amino acids. Trimming took off 4 bases at V and 3 bases at J, with 15 bases between the two ends. The CDR3 region has the DNA TGTGCCAGCAGCTCCTGGGGGGGCATGGACACTGAAGCTTTCTTT. It yields the protein CASSSWGGMDTEAFF. The variable domain in full, with the rest retrieved from reference TRBV13 and TRBJ1-1, is AAGVIQSPRHLIKEKRETATLKCYPIPRHDTVYWYQQGPGQDPQFLISFYEKMQSDKGSIPDRFSAQQFSDYHSELNMSSLELGDSALYFCASSSWGGMDTEAFFGQGTRLTVV.

V and J are TRBV5-1 and TRBJ1-2; TRBD1 matches 9 bases. In germline, CDR1 is SGHRS, CDR2 YFSETQ. The CDR3 sequence is 14 residues long. With V trimmed by 3 bases and J by 6 bases, 6 bases remained unmatched. The DNA for the CDR3 is TGCGCCAGCAGCTCCCCCGGACAGGGGAATGGCTACACCTTC. Residues: CASSSPGQGNGYTF.